This entry lists 23 T cell receptor beta chains sequenced from one sample in a study of blood T cells in healthy people across ages. Primers used in a second PCR of roughly 6 to 12 cycles were a sample-barcoded 5' primer and a J-beta primer mix. One entry per CDR3 protein results from TCRdb running MiXCR on the 5' RACE reads. The table has around 800,000 distinct CDR3 sequences, approximately 67% seen once. Specimen: blood. The receptors were sampled from a man aged 25 to 40 in good health.

The J gene is TRBJ1-4, the V gene TRBV13; D unresolved. Germline V gene data show CDR1 as PRHDT and CDR2 as FYEKMQ (reference sequence). Between the trimmed V and J ends, which lost 2 bases and 4 bases, there was a span of 11 bases. The CDR3 length is 15 residues. The CDR3 sequence is CASSLRAGVNEKLFF. The CDR3 coding sequence is TGTGCCAGCAGCTTACGGGCAGGCGTTAATGAAAAACTGTTTTTT.

The chain is built from TRBV7-2 and TRBJ2-6, with 9 bases fitting TRBD2. The length of the CDR3 is 20 residues. V trimming: 1 base; J trimming: 4 bases; junction bases outside the gene matches: 14. CDR1 and CDR2 from the germline V gene are SGHTA and FQGNSA. The CDR3 nucleotides are TGTGCCAGCAGCTTAGTCTCGATAGCTAGCGGGGTGGTAGGGGCCAACGTCCTGACTTTC. Residues: CASSLVSIASGVVGANVLTF.

As regards this clonotype: One end of the junction fails to match germline, which may point to a read error. This chain uses TRBV14 with TRBJ2-5; 9 nucleotides line up with TRBD2. The CDR3 is 14 amino acids. The germline gives CDR1 SGHDN, CDR2 FVKESK. The CDR3 sequence: CACSPTSGQETQYF. DNA for the CDR3: TGTGCCTGCAGCCCCACTAGCGGGCAAGAGACCCAGTACTTC.

V gene TRBV4-3 combines with J gene TRBJ2-7, with no clear D. This CDR3 has 15 residues. CDR1 and CDR2 from the germline V gene are LGHNA and YSLEER. Trimming left V 4 bases short and J 2 bases short, with 15 bases between. CDR3 region: CASSLGLQETYEQYF. CDR3 coding DNA: TGCGCCAGCAGCCTCGGCCTCCAGGAGACCTACGAGCAGTACTTC.

The V call is TRBV25-1, the J call TRBJ1-6, with D perhaps matching TRBD1 (5 bases). Between the trimmed V and J ends, which lost 4 bases and 0 bases, there was a span of 13 bases. This CDR3 has 17 residues. Germline values: CDR1 MGHDK, CDR2 SYGVNS. CDR3 DNA sequence: TGTGCCAGCAGTGGGGGACTGGGAAACTCCTATAATTCACCCCTCCACTTT. It codes for CASSGGLGNSYNSPLHF.

The genes are TRBV29-1 and TRBJ1-1; possibly TRBD1 for D (5 bases). Trimming left V 1 base short and J 2 bases short, with 11 bases between. CDR3 length: 14 amino acids. CDR1 and CDR2 (germline): SQVTM, ANQGSEA. In nucleotides, the CDR3 is TGCAGCGTTGAAGTGGGCAGGGTTAACACTGAAGCTTTCTTT. Its protein is CSVEVGRVNTEAFF. Full variable domain (rest looked up from reference TRBV29-1 and TRBJ1-1): SAVISQKPSRDICQRGTSLTIQCQVDSQVTMMFWYRQQPGQSLTLIATANQGSEATYESGFVIDKFPISRPNLTFSTLTVSNMSPEDSSIYLCSVEVGRVNTEAFFGQGTRLTVV.

The chain joins TRBV4-3 to TRBJ2-4, with TRBD1 identical over 7 bases. The DNA end is more similar to TRBJ2-7, so the J call may be wrong. Germline CDR1 is LGHNA and CDR2 is YSLEER. This CDR3 is built from 16 residues. CDR3 loop: CASSQVTSGQHYEQYF. The CDR3 DNA is TGCGCCAGCAGCCAAGTCACGTCGGGACAGCACTACGAGCAGTACTTC.

V gene TRBV4-3 combines with J gene TRBJ1-2, with a possible D match to TRBD1 (5 bases). CDR3 size: 16 residues. The V gene lost 3 bases and the J gene lost 7 bases, with 21 bases spanning the gap. CDR1 and CDR2 (germline): LGHNA, YSLEER. CDR3 in amino acids: CASSHLTAGGASGYTF. CDR3 nucleotides: TGCGCCAGCAGCCACCTCACGGCGGGGGGAGCATCTGGCTACACCTTC.

This clonotype appeared once. The chain links TRBV4-3 to TRBJ2-5; 13 bases align to TRBD2. V trimming: 0 bases; J trimming: 11 bases; junction bases outside the gene matches: 12. Germline CDR1 LGHNA, CDR2 YSLEER. The CDR3 spans 17 residues. The CDR3 loop is CASSQDALAGGQVEQYF. Here the CDR3 DNA reads TGCGCCAGCAGCCAAGACGCACTAGCGGGGGGGCAGGTTGAGCAGTACTTC.

This clonotype was seen a few times. The chain couples TRBV29-1 to TRBJ2-6, with D perhaps TRBD2 (7 bases). The CDR3 is 16 residues long. V lost 3 bases to trimming and J lost 1 base, with 13 bases between them. Germline CDR1 and CDR2: SQVTM and ANQGSEA. In DNA form, the CDR3 reads TGCAGCGTTGAGAAGGGGGAGGGTTCTGGGGCCAACGTCCTGACTTTC. Its protein product is CSVEKGEGSGANVLTF.

The chain uses TRBV14 and TRBJ1-4; D is uncertain. The V gene's germline CDR1 is SGHDN and CDR2 FVKESK. Trimming cost V 3 bases and J 3 bases, with 11 bases left between them. This CDR3 is built from 15 residues. The chain's CDR3 is CASSHGREPNEKLFF. CDR3 nucleotide sequence: TGTGCCAGCAGCCACGGACGGGAACCTAATGAAAAACTGTTTTTT.

The chain couples TRBV28 to TRBJ2-3; TRBD2 matches at 9 bases. The CDR3 covers 18 residues. Trimming at V came to 4 bases and at J to 0 bases, leaving 11 bases not matched to a gene. The germline gives CDR1 MDHEN, CDR2 SYDVKM. DNA for the CDR3: TGTGCCAGCAGTTCTAACCTGGGACTAGCAGCTAGCACAGATACGCAGTATTTT. It encodes CASSSNLGLAASTDTQYF.

The genes are TRBV12-3 or TRBV12-4 and TRBJ2-5; 11 nucleotides align to TRBD2. The CDR3 length is 15 residues. Trimming took 6 bases from V and 10 from J; bases not matched to a gene: 13. CDR3 sequence reads: CASRTSGGPVGVQYF. The CDR3 DNA reads as TGTGCCAGCAGAACTAGCGGGGGCCCCGTGGGGGTCCAGTACTTC.

Of note for this clonotype: The junction departs from the called germline gene at one end, perhaps through a read error. The chain uses TRBV6-2 or TRBV6-3 and TRBJ2-7; D perhaps matches TRBD2 (6 bases). The CDR3 length is 14 residues. Germline CDR1 reads MNHEY; CDR2 reads SVGEGT. The CDR3 sequence is CASRPGTSNYERYF. The CDR3 DNA reads TGTGCCAGCAGACCCGGGACTTCAAACTACGAGCGGTACTTC.

Note on this clonotype: The junction departs from the called germline gene at one end, perhaps through a read error. This chain uses TRBV7-7 with TRBJ2-7; TRBD1 matches at 7 bases. Germline loops: CDR1 SSHAT, CDR2 FNYEAQ (reference sequence). The CDR3 spans 14 residues. The CDR3 here is CASSPDRGGNEQYF. In DNA form, the CDR3 reads TGTGCTAGCAGCCCCGATCGAGGGGGCAACGAGCAGTACTTC.

Regarding this clonotype: One junction end disagrees with the germline gene, perhaps due to a read error. This rearrangement joins TRBV29-1 to TRBJ2-3, with 10 bases aligning to TRBD2. Germline V gene lookup returns CDR1 SQVTM and CDR2 ANQGSEA. This CDR3 is built from 17 residues. CDR3 protein: CSVEGLAGETSTDTRYF. CDR3 DNA sequence: TGCAGCGTTGAAGGGCTAGCGGGGGAGACTAGCACAGATACGCGGTATTTT.

As for this clonotype: One end of the junction fails to match germline, which may point to a read error. The rearrangement uses TRBV4-1 and TRBJ2-1; D call uncertain. This CDR3 has 17 residues. CDR1 and CDR2 (germline): MGHRA, YSYEKL. The CDR3 region is CASTQVDLGITYNEQFF. CDR3 bases: TGCGCCAGCACCCAAGTGGATCTTGGGATAACCTACAATGAGCAGTTCTTC.

The CDR3 reads CASSLETPYEQYF. The CDR3 DNA reads TGTGCCAGCAGCTTAGAGACACCGTACGAGCAGTACTTC. The chain couples TRBV13 to TRBJ2-7; no firm D call. Trimming took off 1 base at V and 4 bases at J, with 8 bases between the two ends. Germline V lookup: CDR1 PRHDT, CDR2 FYEKMQ (reference sequence). The CDR3 is 13 residues long.

V usage is TRBV20-1 and J usage is TRBJ2-1; 7 bases line up with TRBD2. This CDR3 has 16 amino acids. V trimming: 1 base; J trimming: 6 bases; junction bases outside the gene matches: 12. Germline lookup yields CDR1 DFQATT and CDR2 SNEGSKA (reference sequence). CDR3 protein: CSARAPLGGTSNEQFF. The CDR3 nucleotides read TGCAGTGCTAGAGCCCCTCTCGGGGGGACCTCCAATGAGCAGTTCTTC.

This clonotype was detected once. This rearrangement joins TRBV28 to TRBJ2-7; 9 bases line up with TRBD1. The DNA end is a closer match to TRBJ2-1, so the J assignment may be wrong. The CDR3 has 14 residues. Germline V CDR1 and CDR2: MDHEN, SYDVKM. Here the CDR3 reads CASSRDRESETQFF. CDR3 DNA: TGTGCCAGCAGTCGGGACAGGGAGAGTGAGACCCAGTTCTTC.

The V call is TRBV3-1, the J call TRBJ1-5, with D possibly being TRBD1 (6 bases). CDR3 length equals 16 residues. V lost 1 base and J lost 6, with 16 bases in between. Per the germline V gene, CDR1 is LGHDT and CDR2 is YNNKEL (reference sequence). DNA for the CDR3: TGTGCCAGCAGCCAAGGTCCCCTAGGGGGGGGTCAGCCCCAGCATTTT. Translated: CASSQGPLGGGQPQHF.

This chain uses TRBV7-2 with TRBJ2-7; weak D call: TRBD1 (8 bases). The J call may not be correct, given that the DNA end is closer to TRBJ2-5. CDR3 length: 16 residues. The V gene's germline CDR1 is SGHTA and CDR2 FQGNSA. The CDR3 sequence: CASSLQGGRDQETQYF. CDR3 nucleotides: TGTGCCAGCAGCCTACAGGGGGGGAGAGACCAAGAGACCCAGTACTTC.

This chain joins TRBV7-9 and TRBJ2-7; weak D call: TRBD2 (5 bases). Germline V gives CDR1 SEHNR, CDR2 FQNEAQ (reference sequence). The CDR3 is 14 amino acids. V gave up 5 bases and J gave up 3 bases, with 14 bases separating them. The CDR3 nucleotides read TGTGCCAGCAGCCCGACCCCTCGGGGCTACGAGCAGTACTTC. The encoded protein is CASSPTPRGYEQYF. Variable domain in full (rest from reference TRBV7-9 and TRBJ2-7): DTGVSQNPRHKITKRGQNVTFRCDPISEHNRLYWYRQTLGQGPEFLTYFQNEAQLEKSRLLSDRFSAERPKGSFSTLEIQRTEQGDSAMYLCASSPTPRGYEQYFGPGTRLTVT.